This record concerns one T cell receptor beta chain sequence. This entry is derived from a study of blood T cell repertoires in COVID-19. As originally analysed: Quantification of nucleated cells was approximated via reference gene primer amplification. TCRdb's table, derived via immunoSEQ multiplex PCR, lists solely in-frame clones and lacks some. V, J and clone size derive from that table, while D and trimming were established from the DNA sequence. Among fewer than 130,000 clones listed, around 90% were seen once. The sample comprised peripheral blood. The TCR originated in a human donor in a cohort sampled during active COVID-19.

The CDR3 sequence: CASSSLGQGNTEAFF. CDR3 DNA: TGTGCCAGCAGCTCCCTGGGACAGGGCAACACTGAAGCTTTCTTT. This rearrangement joins TRBV5-4 to TRBJ1-1, with TRBD1 identical over 9 bases. The CDR3 spans 15 residues. The germline gives CDR1 SGHNT, CDR2 YYREEE (reference sequence). The V gene end was trimmed by 3 bases and the J gene end by 2 bases; junction bases not matched to a gene: 5.